Here is one TCR beta chain with its context. Antigen unknown. At one boundary the junction diverges from the germline segment, which might be a read error. The sample belongs to a study of T cell repertoires in ileal Crohn's disease. This CDR3 is built from 15 residues. The germline V gene has CDR1 SSHAT and CDR2 FNYEAQ (reference sequence). Libraries were prepared by immunoSEQ multiplex PCR; TCRdb keeps only in-frame clonotypes and omits some of them. Found here are about 17,000 clones, approximately 82% of them singletons; the top ten hold about 9.4%. Study results and limitations: Clonal expansions were more frequent in active smokers than non-smokers at surgery. High-frequency clones were more common in sorted CD8 than CD4 cells. Every patient over 26.8% clonality showed endoscopic recurrence.

The TCR sequence derives from an adult with Crohn's disease. The rearrangement joins TRBV7-7 to TRBJ2-7; weak D call: TRBD1 (6 bases). The sample consisted of ileal tissue. The CDR3 DNA reads as TGTGCTAGCAGCCCCGGTCTGGGGGCGAACTACGAGCAGTACTTC. Translated, it gives CASSPGLGANYEQYF.